This T cell receptor beta chain was retrieved from a study of OX40 agonist ivuxolimab in advanced cancers. Looking at the study overall: Ivuxolimab, which is an agonistic anti-OX40 (CD134) antibody, was administered to the patients.

Germline V gene lookup returns CDR1 LNHDA and CDR2 SQIVND (reference sequence). J was trimmed by 4 bases and V by 5 bases; bases with no gene match: 7. The CDR3 has 15 amino acids. Ten or more counts support this clone. Here immunoSEQ multiplex PCR was the method, and the copy in TCRdb shows in-frame clones only, minus some. The repertoire has about 73,000 clones, 85% to 90% of them found once; the top ten carry 0.4% to 0.65%. The sequence was obtained from an adult with an advanced solid tumor such as melanoma, head and neck, liver or kidney cancer. The rearrangement links TRBV19 to TRBJ1-2; 10 bases are a match to TRBD1. The source was CD4+ or CD8+ T cells sorted from blood, collected in a trial of the OX40 agonist ivuxolimab. This CDR3 is CASSGRQGALYGYTF. The DNA for the CDR3 is TGTGCCAGTAGTGGGCGACAGGGGGCCCTCTATGGCTACACCTTC.